This entry concerns a single TCR beta chain. Its antigen is not identified. Time point indicated: neoterminal ileum biopsy at postoperative endoscopy, about 6 months after surgery. Adults with ileal or ileocolonic Crohn's disease and an indication for resection were eligible. Per the germline V gene, CDR1 is SGHVS and CDR2 is FQNEAQ. CDR3 length: 16 residues. Trimming removed 1 base from V and 6 bases from J, with 13 bases in between. These data belong to a study of T cell repertoires in ileal Crohn's disease. Sequenced by immunoSEQ multiplex PCR; TCRdb stores in-frame clones only, minus some. This sample has around 2,000 clones, with about nine tenths found just once. Study outcomes and limitations: High-frequency clones were more common in sorted CD8 than CD4 cells. Every patient over 26.8% clonality showed endoscopic recurrence.

The specimen sequenced was ileal tissue. This sequence was found in an adult with Crohn's disease. The chain is built from TRBV7-8 and TRBJ1-6; D not certain. CDR3 region: CASSLGTGPPNSPLHF. DNA of the CDR3: TGTGCCAGCAGCTTAGGAACCGGGCCCCCTAATTCACCCCTCCACTTT.